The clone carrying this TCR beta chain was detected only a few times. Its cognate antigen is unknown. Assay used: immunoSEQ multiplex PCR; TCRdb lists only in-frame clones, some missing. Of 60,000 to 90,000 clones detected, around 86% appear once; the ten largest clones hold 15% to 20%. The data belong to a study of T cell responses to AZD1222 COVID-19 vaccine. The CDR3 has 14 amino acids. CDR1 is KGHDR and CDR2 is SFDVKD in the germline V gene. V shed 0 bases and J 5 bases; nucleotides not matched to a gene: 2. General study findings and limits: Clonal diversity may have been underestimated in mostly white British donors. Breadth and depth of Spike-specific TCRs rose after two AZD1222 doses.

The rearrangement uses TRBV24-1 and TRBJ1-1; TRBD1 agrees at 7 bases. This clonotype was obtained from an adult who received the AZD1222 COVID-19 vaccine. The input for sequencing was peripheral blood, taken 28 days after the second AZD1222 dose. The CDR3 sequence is CATSDLRQGTEAFF. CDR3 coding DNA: TGTGCCACCAGTGATTTGCGACAGGGAACTGAAGCTTTCTTT.